The next 32 T cell receptor beta chains were all read from a single sample in a study of blood T cell repertoires in COVID-19. Sequenced by immunoSEQ multiplex PCR; TCRdb stores in-frame clones only, minus some. The table shows about 190,000 clones, with approximately 91% occurring only once. Sequencing input: peripheral blood. Receptor source: a man in his forties with acute or convalescent COVID-19.

The CDR3 region is CASSLGRGHSTDTQYF. The CDR3, as DNA: TGTGCCAGCAGCTTGGGCCGCGGGCATAGCACAGATACGCAGTATTTT. The V gene is TRBV5-6, the J gene TRBJ2-3; possibly TRBD2 for D (5 bases). Germline V gene data show CDR1 as SGHDT and CDR2 as YYEEEE. Deletions cut 0 bases from V and 0 bases from J, with 11 bases between. The CDR3 runs 16 residues.

The chain joins TRBV6-6 to TRBJ2-5; weak D call: TRBD2 (6 bases). CDR3 size: 14 residues. Germline CDR1 MNHNY, CDR2 SVGAGI (reference sequence). Trimming removed 5 bases at V and 1 base at J, with 11 bases between. DNA for the CDR3: TGTGCCAGCAGTAAACGGGGGATCCAAGAGACCCAGTACTTC. Its translation: CASSKRGIQETQYF.

J is TRBJ2-7 and V is TRBV28; D may be TRBD2 (6 bases). The germline V gene has CDR1 MDHEN and CDR2 SYDVKM. V was trimmed by 3 bases and J by 6 bases, leaving 9 bases between them. There are 12 residues in the CDR3. CDR3 in DNA: TGTGCCAGCAGTTTGGAGGGGAGCGAGCAGTACTTC. As protein: CASSLEGSEQYF. Full variable domain (rest looked up from reference TRBV28 and TRBJ2-7): DVKVTQSSRYLVKRTGEKVFLECVQDMDHENMFWYRQDPGLGLRLIYFSYDVKMKEKGDIPEGYSVSREKKERFSLILESASTNQTSMYLCASSLEGSEQYFGPGTRLTVT.

The rearrangement joins TRBV4-2 to TRBJ2-1, with TRBD2 identical over 8 bases. CDR1 and CDR2 from the germline V gene are LGHNA and YNFKEQ. The CDR3 contains 13 residues. The ends lost 8 bases at V and 8 bases at J; junction bases unmatched: 8. The DNA for the CDR3 is TGTGCCAGCCGGGGGGGGGCCTTGTATGAGCAGTTCTTC. Its translation: CASRGGALYEQFF.

The genes are TRBV28 and TRBJ1-4; maybe TRBD1 (6 bases). CDR3 size: 14 residues. Trimming removed 6 bases from V and 8 bases from J, with 16 bases in between. Germline values: CDR1 MDHEN, CDR2 SYDVKM. The DNA of the CDR3 is TGTGCCAGCAGGGACAGTAGGGATACAGAAAAACTGTTTTTT. Translating it yields CASRDSRDTEKLFF.

This chain uses TRBV5-5 with TRBJ2-3; TRBD2 is a possible D gene (6 bases). The V and J ends lost 4 bases and 1 base respectively, with 13 bases between them. Germline V lookup: CDR1 SGHKS, CDR2 YYEKEE (reference sequence). The length of the CDR3 is 15 residues. The CDR3 bases are TGTGCCAGCAGCCCGGGGGTAGCGGGCACAGATACGCAGTATTTT. Amino acids: CASSPGVAGTDTQYF.

This rearrangement joins TRBV6-4 to TRBJ2-5; 10 nucleotides agree with TRBD2. CDR1 and CDR2 (germline): MRHNA, SNTAGT. Trimming cost V 0 bases and J 5 bases; bases outside gene matches: 3. The CDR3 spans 15 residues. The CDR3 region has the DNA TGTGCCAGCAGTGACTCTAGCGGGGGGTATGAGACCCAGTACTTC. Translating it yields CASSDSSGGYETQYF.

The rearrangement joins TRBV7-2 to TRBJ2-2; 7 bases match TRBD2. The V gene's germline CDR1 is SGHTA and CDR2 FQGNSA. J lost 1 base, V lost 5 bases, and 7 bases had no gene match. CDR3 length equals 16 residues. This CDR3 reads CASSPSSGVNTGELFF. CDR3 bases: TGTGCCAGCAGCCCATCGAGCGGGGTGAACACCGGGGAGCTGTTTTTT.

CDR3 residues: CASSWGGAGQPQHF. CDR3 DNA: TGTGCCAGCAGTTGGGGCGGTGCAGGGCAGCCCCAGCATTTT. The chain uses TRBV27 and TRBJ1-5; weak D call: TRBD1 (5 bases). In germline, CDR1 is MNHEY, CDR2 SMNVEV (reference sequence). The CDR3 has 14 amino acids. Trimming cost V 4 bases and J 7 bases, with 14 bases left between them.

This clone appeared once. This chain joins TRBV25-1 and TRBJ1-4; D is unresolved. Germline lookup yields CDR1 MGHDK and CDR2 SYGVNS. The CDR3 runs to 16 residues. The V end was cut by 3 bases, the J end by 2 bases, with 13 bases between. The CDR3 DNA reads TGTGCCAGCAGTGATGGGAGCTGGAGGACTAATGAAAAACTGTTTTTT. Its protein product is CASSDGSWRTNEKLFF.

The chain employs TRBV4-2 and TRBJ2-7, with 11 bases fitting TRBD2. Trimming took 2 bases from V and 7 from J; bases not matched to a gene: 7. Germline V gene data show CDR1 as LGHNA and CDR2 as YNFKEQ. The CDR3 covers 15 residues. CDR3 bases: TGTGCCAGCAGCCAATTAGCGGGGGGGGGCCGGGAGCAGTACTTC. It is translated as CASSQLAGGGREQYF.

The CDR3 is CASSRAGMKTQYF. The CDR3 bases are TGTGCCAGCAGCCGAGCGGGGATGAAGACCCAGTACTTC. The chain has TRBV7-3 and TRBJ2-5, with TRBD2 matching 7 bases. Looked up from germline, CDR1 is SGHTA and CDR2 is FQGTGA. After removal of 5 bases from V and 6 bases from J, the junction contained 6 bases not matched to a gene. The CDR3 loop spans 13 amino acids.

The chain employs TRBV2 and TRBJ2-2; D gene uncertain. Germline V lookup: CDR1 SNHLY, CDR2 FYNNEI. This CDR3 contains 14 residues. V was clipped by 5 bases and J by 3 bases, with 10 bases between them. The CDR3 spells CASSRQVDTGELFF. In DNA, the CDR3 is TGTGCCAGCAGTCGTCAGGTGGACACCGGGGAGCTGTTTTTT.

The table lists this clone with a count of one. The chain has TRBV5-4 and TRBJ2-5, with D possibly TRBD1 on 6 matching bases. The CDR3 extends over 15 amino acids. The germline CDR1 and CDR2 sequences are SGHNT and YYREEE (reference sequence). V lost 1 base and J 4 bases, leaving 14 bases between the germline ends. The CDR3 DNA follows: TGTGCCAGCAGCTTGCGGACAGCCTGGGGAGAGACCCAGTACTTC. As protein: CASSLRTAWGETQYF. The entire variable domain, with the rest obtained from reference TRBV5-4 and TRBJ2-5, is as follows: ETGVTQSPTHLIKTRGQQVTLRCSSQSGHNTVSWYQQALGQGPQFIFQYYREEENGRGNFPPRFSGLQFPNYSSELNVNALELDDSALYLCASSLRTAWGETQYFGPGTRLLVL.

The chain links TRBV13 to TRBJ2-1, with 10 bases lining up with TRBD2. CDR3 length equals 18 residues. The V gene end was trimmed by 0 bases and the J gene end by 3 bases; junction bases not matched to a gene: 8. CDR1 and CDR2 from the germline V gene are PRHDT and FYEKMQ (reference sequence). CDR3 amino acids: CASSLGLAGDFHYNEQFF. CDR3 DNA sequence: TGTGCCAGCAGCTTAGGGCTAGCGGGGGATTTTCACTACAATGAGCAGTTCTTC.

V usage is TRBV11-2 and J usage is TRBJ1-6; possibly TRBD1 for D (6 bases). V lost 4 bases to trimming and J lost 0 bases, with 10 bases between them. Germline CDR1 is SGHAT and CDR2 is FQNNGV. The CDR3 consists of 16 residues. The CDR3 reads CASSSGALSYNSPLHF. In nucleotides, the CDR3 is TGTGCCAGCAGCTCAGGGGCCCTCTCCTATAATTCACCCCTCCACTTT.

The chain recombines TRBV7-8 with TRBJ2-1; 9 nucleotides line up with TRBD1. Germline lookup yields CDR1 SGHVS and CDR2 FQNEAQ. Losses at the gene ends were 4 bases for V and 3 bases for J; bases not matched to a gene: 4. This CDR3 comprises 15 residues. CDR3 protein: CASSSTGGYYNEQFF. DNA for the CDR3: TGTGCCAGCAGCTCTACAGGGGGCTACTACAATGAGCAGTTCTTC.

This clone was seen once. The chain carries TRBV9 and TRBJ1-4, with 7 bases fitting TRBD1. The ends lost 4 bases at V and 7 bases at J; junction bases unmatched: 10. The length of the CDR3 is 15 residues. The germline CDR1 and CDR2 sequences are SGDLS and YYNGEE. The CDR3 region has the DNA TGTGCCAGCAGCCCTATACAGGGGAGCATTGAAAAACTGTTTTTT. Its protein product is CASSPIQGSIEKLFF.

This rearrangement joins TRBV7-9 to TRBJ2-1; 12 nucleotides line up with TRBD2. This CDR3 comprises 14 residues. V was clipped by 7 bases and J by 10 bases; unmatched bases: 8. Per the germline V gene, CDR1 is SEHNR and CDR2 is FQNEAQ (reference sequence). CDR3 DNA sequence: TGTGCCAGCACTCCGACTAGCGGGGGCCAAGAGCAGTTCTTC. Its protein product is CASTPTSGGQEQFF.

The V gene is TRBV10-3, the J gene TRBJ2-1, with 10 positions matching TRBD2. This CDR3 is built from 14 residues. Per germline, CDR1 ENHRY and CDR2 SYGVKD. Trimming removed 7 bases from V and 3 bases from J; junction bases left unmatched: 3. The chain's CDR3 is CAINSGGFYNEQFF. The CDR3 DNA sequence: TGTGCCATCAATAGCGGGGGGTTCTACAATGAGCAGTTCTTC.

The chain joins TRBV11-2 to TRBJ2-3; 11 bases are shared with TRBD2. With V trimmed by 2 bases and J by 6 bases, 7 bases remained unmatched. Per the germline V gene, CDR1 is SGHAT and CDR2 is FQNNGV. The CDR3 has 16 residues. CDR3 coding DNA: TGTGCCAGCAGCTTATCCCTAGCGGGGGGTGTCGATACGCAGTATTTT. Translated: CASSLSLAGGVDTQYF. The full variable domain, rest sourced from reference TRBV11-2 and TRBJ2-3, is EAGVAQSPRYKIIEKRQSVAFWCNPISGHATLYWYQQILGQGPKLLIQFQNNGVVDDSQLPKDRFSAERLKGVDSTLKIQPAKLEDSAVYLCASSLSLAGGVDTQYFGPGTRLTVL.

This chain uses TRBV7-2 with TRBJ2-4; TRBD1 matches 8 bases. This CDR3 region has 14 residues. CDR1 is SGHTA and CDR2 is FQGNSA in the germline V gene. Trimming removed 5 bases from V and 6 bases from J; junction bases left unmatched: 6. This chain's CDR3 is CASSPGQGPNIQYF. For the CDR3, the DNA is TGTGCCAGCAGCCCAGGACAGGGTCCAAACATTCAGTACTTC.

The genes are TRBV15 and TRBJ2-1; D is unresolved. CDR1 LNHNV and CDR2 YYDKDF come from the germline V gene (reference sequence). The CDR3 runs 14 residues. V lost 5 bases and J 0 bases, leaving 8 bases between the germline ends. The CDR3 DNA reads as TGTGCCACCAGCTTCGCGAGCTCCTACAATGAGCAGTTCTTC. Residues: CATSFASSYNEQFF.

The CDR3 DNA follows: TGTGCCAGCAGCTTAGAGCTAAGCGGGGCACAATACAATGAGCAGTTCTTC. Amino acid sequence: CASSLELSGAQYNEQFF. J is TRBJ2-1 and V is TRBV7-2; 7 nucleotides align to TRBD2. Germline-derived CDR1 and CDR2 are SGHTA and FQGNSA. V lost 1 base and J lost 4; bases outside the gene matches: 10. The CDR3 sequence is 17 residues long.

CDR3 nucleotides: TGTGCCAGCAGCATATTAGCGGGGGGGTTTACAGATACGCAGTATTTT. It specifies CASSILAGGFTDTQYF. V usage is TRBV7-2 and J usage is TRBJ2-3, with 11 bases lining up with TRBD2. Germline V gene data show CDR1 as SGHTA and CDR2 as FQGNSA. Trimming at V came to 5 bases and at J to 3 bases, leaving 7 bases not matched to a gene. The CDR3 consists of 16 residues.

This chain uses TRBV6-5 with TRBJ1-2; possibly TRBD1 for D (6 bases). Germline V gene lookup returns CDR1 MNHEY and CDR2 SVGAGI. The CDR3 loop spans 13 amino acids. The ends were cut back, 6 bases at V and 2 bases at J, with 10 bases in the middle. CDR3: CASSQDRNYGYTF. The CDR3 bases are TGTGCCAGCAGCCAAGACAGGAACTATGGCTACACCTTC.

The V and J genes are TRBV15 and TRBJ2-1; D unresolved. This CDR3 has 15 amino acids. Germline CDR1 and CDR2: LNHNV and YYDKDF (reference sequence). Trimming took 1 base from V and 4 from J, leaving 11 bases between them. The CDR3 loop is CATSRVGDGYNEQFF. Here the CDR3 DNA reads TGTGCCACCAGCAGAGTGGGTGACGGGTACAATGAGCAGTTCTTC.

J is TRBJ1-2 and V is TRBV2; 7 bases agree with TRBD1. The V and J ends lost 5 bases and 0 bases, in that order; junction bases with no gene match: 6. This CDR3 has 15 amino acids. Germline V gives CDR1 SNHLY, CDR2 FYNNEI. The CDR3 region is CASSQDRWSNYGYTF. The CDR3 nucleotides read TGTGCCAGCAGTCAGGACAGGTGGTCTAACTATGGCTACACCTTC.

Details on this clone: Germline and junction disagree at one end, which may indicate a read error. V and J are TRBV5-1 and TRBJ1-1; TRBD1 matches at 10 bases. CDR1 and CDR2 from the germline V gene are SGHRS and YFSETQ. There are 15 residues in the CDR3. For the CDR3, the DNA is TGCGCCAGCAGCTCGGGGACAGGGGTGAACCCTGAAGCTTTCTTT. Translated, it gives CASSSGTGVNPEAFF.

The CDR3 protein is CSAQLTGLAGGLGYNEQFF. The CDR3 coding sequence is TGCAGCGCACAGCTGACGGGACTAGCGGGGGGTTTGGGTTACAATGAGCAGTTCTTC. V usage is TRBV29-1 and J usage is TRBJ2-1; 15 bases agree with TRBD2. Unmatched junction bases numbered 17, after V lost 7 bases and J lost 4 bases. Germline CDR1 SQVTM, CDR2 ANQGSEA. This CDR3 region has 19 residues.

The chain recombines TRBV4-2 with TRBJ2-5; 12 positions match TRBD2. The germline V gene has CDR1 LGHNA and CDR2 YNFKEQ. The CDR3 spans 15 residues. Unmatched junction bases numbered 5, after V lost 4 bases and J lost 5 bases. This chain's CDR3 is CASSRTSGAEETQYF. The DNA for the CDR3 is TGTGCCAGCAGCCGGACTAGCGGGGCGGAGGAGACCCAGTACTTC.

The chain employs TRBV5-6 and TRBJ2-1, with 13 bases aligning to TRBD2. This CDR3 has 19 amino acids. With V trimmed by 0 bases and J by 2 bases, 8 bases remained unmatched. The germline CDR1 and CDR2 sequences are SGHDT and YYEEEE. CDR3 loop: CASSLAVGTSGAAYNEQFF. The CDR3 DNA reads as TGTGCCAGCAGCTTGGCCGTGGGGACTAGCGGGGCCGCCTACAATGAGCAGTTCTTC.